A single T cell receptor beta chain is shown here with its context. As yet, its antigen is unknown. This specimen comes from a study of cytomegalovirus exposure and HLA in healthy donors. Findings and caveats of the study: Upon later analysis, HLA-associated TCR beta chains proved more clonally expanded than other, equally common chains.

The PCR employed 60 Vbeta primers together with 13 Jbeta primers. Clones were read by immunoSEQ multiplex PCR, and TCRdb kept only the in-frame ones, dropping some. The table records about 190,000 clones, around 87% of them present only once. Sequencing was done on a sample of PBMCs. The TCR was taken from a woman in her late teens or twenties in good health and CMV-seronegative.

The CDR3 sequence: CASSPPNGGLSTDTQYF. In DNA, the CDR3 is TGTGCCAGCAGCCCGCCCAATGGCGGACTAAGCACAGATACGCAGTATTTT. The chain carries TRBV5-4 and TRBJ2-3; D is perhaps TRBD2 (6 bases). The CDR3 covers 17 residues. Trimming removed 4 bases from V and 0 bases from J, with 18 bases in between. Germline V gene data show CDR1 as SGHNT and CDR2 as YYREEE (reference sequence).